A single sample is the source of the 4 T cell receptor beta chains below, sequenced in a study of T-cell memory formation after mild COVID-19. TCRdb used MiXCR to reprocess the 5' RACE reads, holding one entry per CDR3 protein. This sample has 250,000 to 300,000 distinct CDR3 sequences, with about a sixth found just once. The sample was PBMCs or a T cell subset sorted from them (not recorded which). All receptors derive from a man aged 18 to 35 who had mild COVID-19 (a few samples of this study predate the infection). Cell type and time point are not known.

V is TRBV15 and J is TRBJ1-1; tentative D call: TRBD1 (5 bases). From germline, CDR1 is LNHNV and CDR2 YYDKDF (reference sequence). V was shortened by 4 bases and J by 3 bases, with 9 bases between the two germline ends. The length of the CDR3 is 13 residues. In DNA, the CDR3 is TGTGCCACCAGCACCGACAGTGACACTGAAGCTTTCTTT. As protein: CATSTDSDTEAFF.

This clonotype was detected ten times or more. The chain recombines TRBV9 with TRBJ2-1, with 14 bases matching TRBD2. V was clipped by 2 bases and J by 7 bases; unmatched bases: 5. There are 16 residues in the CDR3. Germline CDR1 and CDR2: SGDLS and YYNGEE. CDR3 sequence: CASSVRLAGGPNEQFF. The CDR3 DNA reads as TGTGCCAGCAGCGTGAGACTAGCGGGGGGGCCGAATGAGCAGTTCTTC.

The chain couples TRBV4-1 to TRBJ2-7, with 9 bases lining up with TRBD1. The germline gives CDR1 MGHRA, CDR2 YSYEKL. There are 14 residues in the CDR3. V lost 5 bases to trimming and J lost 1 base; unmatched junction nucleotides: 3. CDR3 nucleotide sequence: TGCGCCAGCAGCACCGGGACAGGGTCCTACGAGCAGTACGTC. Translation gives CASSTGTGSYEQYV.

This rearrangement joins TRBV5-5 to TRBJ2-7; no clear D. The CDR3 has 12 residues. Trimming cost V 0 bases and J 3 bases, with 4 bases left between them. Looked up from germline, CDR1 is SGHKS and CDR2 is YYEKEE (reference sequence). CDR3 DNA: TGTGCCAGCAGCTTGGACAACTACGAGCAGTACGTC. The encoded protein is CASSLDNYEQYV.